The subject of this entry is one T cell receptor (beta chain). The sample comes from a study of blood T cell repertoires in COVID-19. Study as a whole: Acute and convalescent COVID-19 specimens originated in the United States, Italy and Spain.

The CDR3 loop spans 16 amino acids. The V gene's germline CDR1 is MGHRA and CDR2 YSYEKL. The V end lost 1 base, the J end lost 7 bases, and 19 bases lay between the germline ends. TCRdb's copy holds only in-frame clones and misses some; the assay was immunoSEQ multiplex PCR. The repertoire holds almost 250,000 clones, with about 83% as singletons. V is TRBV4-1 and J is TRBJ1-2, with a weak D call TRBD1 (6 bases). Sequenced input: peripheral blood. The receptor was derived from an elderly woman with COVID-19, enrolled during active disease. The CDR3 here is CASSQGLFAAGAGYTF. DNA for the CDR3: TGCGCCAGCAGCCAAGGTCTCTTTGCGGCAGGGGCTGGCTACACCTTC.